Listed below are T cell receptor beta chains from one sample, sequenced in a study of T-cell memory formation after mild COVID-19. TCRdb re-derived calls from the 5' RACE reads in MiXCR, one entry per CDR3 protein. Found here are about 400,000 distinct CDR3 sequences, 20% to 30% of them singletons; the top ten hold 10% to 15%. The material sequenced was PBMCs or a T cell subset sorted from them (not recorded which). The source is an adult woman who had mild COVID-19 (a few samples of this study predate the infection). Cell type and time point are not known. Both conserved end residues are part of each CDR3. The D gene is left open where the match is weak. Some rows have no size entry. The others give once, few or many, or a class for an expanded clone.

v_call	clone_size	j_call	cdr3_length	d_call	cdr3_aa	cdr3_nt
TRBV9	many	TRBJ2-7	15	NA	CASSRTGSLADEQYF	TGTGCCAGCAGCCGTACGGGCAGCTTGGCCGACGAGCAGTACTTC
TRBV5-1	NA	TRBJ2-7	14	NA	CASSSTSAGAEQYF	TGCGCCAGCAGCTCCACAAGCGCTGGGGCCGAGCAGTACTTC
TRBV2	once	TRBJ2-1	12	NA	CASSEARAAQFF	TGTGCCAGCAGTGAAGCGAGGGCAGCTCAGTTCTTC
TRBV24-1	few	TRBJ2-3	17	TRBD2	CATSDPWREAGTDTQYF	TGTGCCACCAGTGACCCCTGGCGGGAGGCAGGCACAGATACGCAGTATTTT
TRBV29-1	few	TRBJ2-3	13	NA	CSVLISLTDTQYF	TGCAGCGTTCTAATTTCACTCACAGATACGCAGTATTTT
TRBV6-6	few	TRBJ2-1	15	NA	CASSYSIATGSEQFF	TGTGCCAGCAGTTACTCGATTGCCACAGGGAGTGAGCAGTTCTTC
TRBV3-1	NA	TRBJ2-3	14	TRBD2	CASSTRGAGDTQYF	TGTGCCAGCAGCACGCGGGGGGCCGGAGATACGCAGTATTTT
TRBV5-5	NA	TRBJ1-3	12	NA	CASHLVGNTIYF	TGTGCCAGCCACCTAGTTGGAAACACCATATATTTT
TRBV4-1	few	TRBJ1-2	15	NA	CASSQDRQRNYGYTF	TGCGCCAGCAGCCAAGATCGGCAGAGAAACTATGGCTACACCTTC
TRBV3-1	many	TRBJ1-5	16	TRBD1	CASSQGAPGGGQPQHF	TGTGCCAGCAGCCAAGGGGCCCCAGGGGGCGGTCAGCCCCAGCATTTT
TRBV20-1	few	TRBJ2-1	15	NA	CSASSGRSSYNEQFF	TGCAGTGCTAGTAGTGGGAGGAGCTCCTACAATGAGCAGTTCTTC
TRBV3-1	NA	TRBJ2-7	14	NA	CASSQAILLYEQYF	TGTGCCAGCAGCCAAGCAATACTCCTCTACGAGCAGTACTTC
TRBV3-1	NA	TRBJ1-1	16	NA	CASSQGGGVRNTEAFF	TGTGCCAGCAGCCAAGGGGGCGGGGTTCGGAACACTGAAGCTTTCTTT
TRBV12-3/TRBV12-4	few	TRBJ2-7	14	TRBD1	CASSAGQAALEQYF	TGTGCCAGCAGTGCGGGACAGGCGGCCCTCGAGCAGTACTTC
TRBV5-1	few	TRBJ1-2	14	NA	CASSWTENYYGYTF	TGCGCCAGCAGCTGGACAGAAAATTATTATGGCTACACCTTC
TRBV20-1	few	TRBJ2-7	17	TRBD1	CSARDPGQGFVGYEQYF	TGCAGTGCTAGAGATCCGGGACAGGGGTTTGTTGGCTACGAGCAGTACTTC
TRBV30	few	TRBJ2-1	12	NA	CAWSVGVGEQFF	TGTGCCTGGAGTGTCGGGGTCGGTGAGCAGTTCTTC
TRBV29-1	few	TRBJ2-1	14	TRBD2	CSVEGGLAGPEQFF	TGCAGCGTTGAAGGGGGACTAGCGGGCCCTGAGCAGTTCTTC
TRBV3-1	NA	TRBJ2-5	14	NA	CASSPTRVLETQYF	TGTGCCAGCAGCCCCACAAGGGTACTCGAGACCCAGTACTTC
TRBV7-9	NA	TRBJ2-3	20	TRBD2	CASSSERGGSLYLGTDTQYF	TGTGCCAGCAGCTCGGAGCGGGGGGGAAGTTTGTATCTCGGCACAGATACGCAGTATTTT
TRBV29-1	NA	TRBJ2-1	12	NA	CSAGLSYNEQFF	TGCAGCGCCGGACTCTCCTACAATGAGCAGTTCTTC
TRBV18	few	TRBJ2-1	15	TRBD2	CASSPLAGENNEQFF	TGTGCCAGCTCACCATTAGCGGGAGAGAACAATGAGCAGTTCTTC
TRBV12-3/TRBV12-4	many	TRBJ2-1	10	NA	CASSLNEQFF	TGTGCCAGCAGCTTAAATGAGCAGTTCTTC
TRBV7-9	NA	TRBJ2-3	19	TRBD2	CASSHRRGASGGFEDTQYF	TGTGCCAGCAGCCACCGTCGGGGGGCTAGCGGGGGGTTCGAGGATACGCAGTATTTT
TRBV7-9	NA	TRBJ1-1	13	NA	CASSLAVDTEAFF	TGTGCCAGCAGCTTAGCCGTGGACACTGAAGCTTTCTTT
TRBV9	few	TRBJ2-7	15	TRBD2	CASSVTSGGVYEQYF	TGTGCCAGCAGCGTAACTAGCGGGGGTGTCTACGAGCAGTACTTC
TRBV6-2/TRBV6-3	few	TRBJ2-1	15	TRBD2	CASSAPGLAGNEQFF	TGTGCCAGCAGTGCCCCGGGACTAGCGGGTAATGAGCAGTTCTTC
TRBV23-1	few	TRBJ2-7	13	NA	CASSQSPLGEQYF	TGCGCCAGCAGTCAATCGCCCTTGGGGGAGCAGTACTTC
TRBV7-9	many	TRBJ2-7	15	TRBD2	CASSAGLAGVVEQYF	TGTGCCAGCAGCGCGGGACTAGCGGGAGTCGTCGAGCAGTACTTC
TRBV5-1	NA	TRBJ2-7	14	TRBD2	CASTGAGGVYEQYF	TGCGCCAGCACTGGAGCGGGGGGAGTCTACGAGCAGTACTTC
TRBV7-2	few	TRBJ1-4	14	TRBD1	CASSLWTGDEKLFF	TGTGCCAGCAGCTTATGGACAGGGGATGAAAAACTGTTTTTT
TRBV12-3/TRBV12-4	few	TRBJ2-3	15	TRBD2	CASSSRAGSTDTQYF	TGTGCCAGCAGTTCACGAGCGGGGAGCACAGATACGCAGTATTTT
TRBV5-5	few	TRBJ2-7	15	TRBD1	CASSPRQGITHEQYF	TGTGCCAGCAGCCCCCGACAGGGGATAACCCACGAGCAGTACTTC
TRBV5-5	NA	TRBJ2-7	15	NA	CASSFGGGRTYEQYF	TGTGCCAGCAGCTTTGGGGGGGGCAGGACCTACGAGCAGTACTTC
TRBV25-1	NA	TRBJ2-2	17	NA	CASSGRQPTLNTGELFF	TGTGCCAGCAGTGGGCGACAGCCTACCCTGAACACCGGGGAGCTGTTTTTT
TRBV12-3/TRBV12-4	few	TRBJ2-1	15	TRBD1	CASSRYGQGYNEQFF	TGTGCCAGCAGTCGTTATGGACAGGGATACAATGAGCAGTTCTTC
TRBV12-3/TRBV12-4	few	TRBJ1-2	17	TRBD1	CASSYHLPGQGNYGYTF	TGTGCCAGCAGCTATCATCTACCGGGACAGGGAAACTATGGCTACACCTTC
TRBV12-3/TRBV12-4	NA	TRBJ1-5	14	TRBD1	CASSGQGVRQPQHF	TGTGCCAGCAGCGGACAGGGGGTGAGACAGCCCCAGCATTTT
TRBV21-1	NA	TRBJ2-7	11	NA	CASSKGLWLHF	TGTGCCAGCAGCAAAGGCTTGTGGTTGCACTTC
TRBV7-9	NA	TRBJ2-7	16	NA	CASSLEAIGQGYEQYF	TGTGCCAGCAGCTTAGAGGCGATCGGTCAGGGATACGAGCAGTACTTC
TRBV11-2	NA	TRBJ2-1	16	NA	CASSLRGRSSYNEQFF	TGTGCCAGCAGCTTACGAGGGCGGAGCTCCTACAATGAGCAGTTCTTC
TRBV6-5	many	TRBJ1-1	17	TRBD1	CASSSDRGKSVNTEAFF	TGTGCCAGCAGTAGTGACAGGGGGAAGAGCGTTAACACTGAAGCTTTCTTT
TRBV15	NA	TRBJ2-7	15	TRBD2	CATSSRAGGEYEQYF	TGTGCCACCAGCAGTCGGGCGGGAGGTGAATACGAGCAGTACTTC
TRBV12-3/TRBV12-4	NA	TRBJ2-3	15	NA	CASTMRGVGTDTQYF	TGTGCCAGCACCATGAGAGGGGTTGGCACAGATACGCAGTATTTT
TRBV7-9	NA	TRBJ2-2	19	TRBD2	CASSSAASGSPANTGELFF	TGTGCCAGCAGTTCGGCGGCTAGCGGGAGTCCCGCGAACACCGGGGAGCTGTTTTTT
TRBV4-3	few	TRBJ2-7	16	TRBD2	CASSQEYGSGSYEQYF	TGCGCCAGCAGCCAAGAATATGGTAGCGGGAGCTACGAGCAGTACTTC
TRBV5-6	NA	TRBJ2-1	13	TRBD1	CASSWTGYNEQFF	TGTGCCAGCAGCTGGACAGGCTACAATGAGCAGTTCTTC
TRBV5-1	NA	TRBJ2-5	14	NA	CASSMWTDSETQYF	TGCGCCAGCAGCATGTGGACGGACTCGGAGACCCAGTACTTC
TRBV3-1	NA	TRBJ2-7	13	NA	CASSQDRFRDRYF	TGTGCCAGCAGCCAAGATCGATTCCGGGATAGGTACTTC